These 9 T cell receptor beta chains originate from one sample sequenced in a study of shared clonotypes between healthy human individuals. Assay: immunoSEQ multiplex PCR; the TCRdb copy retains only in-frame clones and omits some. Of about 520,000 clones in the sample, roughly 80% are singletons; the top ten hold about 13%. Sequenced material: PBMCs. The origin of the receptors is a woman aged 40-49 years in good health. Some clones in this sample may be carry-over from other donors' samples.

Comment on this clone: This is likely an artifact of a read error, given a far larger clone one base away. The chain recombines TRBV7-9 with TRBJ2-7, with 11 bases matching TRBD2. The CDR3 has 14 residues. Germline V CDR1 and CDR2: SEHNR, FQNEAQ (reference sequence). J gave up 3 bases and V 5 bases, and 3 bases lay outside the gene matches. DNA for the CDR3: TGTGCCAGCAGCAGAGGGACTAGCGGCTACGAGCAGTACTTC. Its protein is CASSRGTSGYEQYF.

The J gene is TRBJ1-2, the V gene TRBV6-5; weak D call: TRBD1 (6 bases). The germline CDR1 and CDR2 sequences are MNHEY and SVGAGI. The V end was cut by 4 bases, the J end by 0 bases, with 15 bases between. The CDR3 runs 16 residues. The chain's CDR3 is CASSSDWEGANYGYTF. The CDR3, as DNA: TGTGCCAGCAGTTCCGATTGGGAGGGGGCTAACTATGGCTACACCTTC.

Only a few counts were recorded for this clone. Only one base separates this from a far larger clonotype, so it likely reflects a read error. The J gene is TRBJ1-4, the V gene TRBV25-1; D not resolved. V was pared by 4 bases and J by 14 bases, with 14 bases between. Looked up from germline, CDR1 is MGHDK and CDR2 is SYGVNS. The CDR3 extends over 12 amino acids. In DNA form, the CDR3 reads TGTGCCAGCAGTGGTCGGTCAGTACAGCTGTTTTTT. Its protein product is CASSGRSVQLFF.

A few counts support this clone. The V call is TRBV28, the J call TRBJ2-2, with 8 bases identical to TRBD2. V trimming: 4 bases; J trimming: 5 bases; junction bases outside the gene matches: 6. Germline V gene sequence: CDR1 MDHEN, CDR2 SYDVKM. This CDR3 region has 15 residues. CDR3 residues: CASSSPGGRTGELFF. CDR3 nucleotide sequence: TGTGCCAGCAGTTCACCGGGAGGGAGGACCGGGGAGCTGTTTTTT.

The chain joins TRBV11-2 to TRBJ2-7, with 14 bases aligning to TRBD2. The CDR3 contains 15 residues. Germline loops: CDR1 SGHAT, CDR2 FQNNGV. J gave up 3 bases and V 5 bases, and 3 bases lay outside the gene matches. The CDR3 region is CASSHGTSGSYEQYF. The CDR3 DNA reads TGTGCCAGCAGCCACGGGACTAGCGGGAGCTACGAGCAGTACTTC. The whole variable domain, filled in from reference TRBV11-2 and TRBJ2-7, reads EAGVAQSPRYKIIEKRQSVAFWCNPISGHATLYWYQQILGQGPKLLIQFQNNGVVDDSQLPKDRFSAERLKGVDSTLKIQPAKLEDSAVYLCASSHGTSGSYEQYFGPGTRLTVT.

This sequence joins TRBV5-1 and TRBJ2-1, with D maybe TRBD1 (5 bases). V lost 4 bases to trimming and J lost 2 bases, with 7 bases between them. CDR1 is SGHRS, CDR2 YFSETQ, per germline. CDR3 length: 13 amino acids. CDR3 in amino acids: CASSEDTYNEQFF. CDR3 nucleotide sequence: TGCGCCAGCAGCGAGGACACCTACAATGAGCAGTTCTTC.

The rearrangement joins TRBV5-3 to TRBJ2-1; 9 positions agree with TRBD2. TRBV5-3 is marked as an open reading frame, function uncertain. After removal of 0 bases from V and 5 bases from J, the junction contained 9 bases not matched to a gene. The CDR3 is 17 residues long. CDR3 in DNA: TGTGCCAGAAGCTTGGAATCTGGCGGGAGGGGAAACAATGAGCAGTTCTTC. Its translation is CARSLESGGRGNNEQFF.

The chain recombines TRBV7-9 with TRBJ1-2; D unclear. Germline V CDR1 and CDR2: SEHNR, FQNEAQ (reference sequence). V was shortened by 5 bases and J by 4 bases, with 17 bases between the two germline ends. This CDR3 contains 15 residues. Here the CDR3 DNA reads TGTGCCAGCAGCCCTGGTACGGCCTTTGGCTATGGCTACACCTTC. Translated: CASSPGTAFGYGYTF. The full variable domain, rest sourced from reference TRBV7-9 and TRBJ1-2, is DTGVSQNPRHKITKRGQNVTFRCDPISEHNRLYWYRQTLGQGPEFLTYFQNEAQLEKSRLLSDRFSAERPKGSFSTLEIQRTEQGDSAMYLCASSPGTAFGYGYTFGSGTRLTVV.

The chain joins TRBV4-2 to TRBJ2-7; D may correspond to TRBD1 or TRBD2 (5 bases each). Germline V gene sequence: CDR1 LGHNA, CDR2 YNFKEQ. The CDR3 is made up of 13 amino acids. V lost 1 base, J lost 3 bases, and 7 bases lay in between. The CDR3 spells CASSQGGRYEQYF. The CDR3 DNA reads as TGTGCCAGCAGCCAAGGGGGACGCTACGAGCAGTACTTC.